The 11 T cell receptor beta chains listed next were all sequenced from one sample in a study of identical twins. TCRdb fed the 5' RACE reads into MiXCR, producing one record per CDR3 protein. In the table there are about 470,000 distinct CDR3 sequences, 20% to 30% of which are singletons. This same sample was also taken into another study, of T cells expressing NK-cell markers.

Source material: CD4+ T cells sorted from blood. The origin of the receptors is a woman between 18 and 29 years old in good health.

This chain links TRBV19 with TRBJ1-5; D call uncertain. The CDR3 totals 12 residues. Trimming cost V 7 bases and J 4 bases, with 8 bases left between them. Per the germline V gene, CDR1 is LNHDA and CDR2 is SQIVND (reference sequence). The CDR3 bases are TGTGCCAGTACCCACAAAAATCAGCCCCAGCATTTT. Translated, it gives CASTHKNQPQHF.

The chain links TRBV29-1 to TRBJ2-2, with TRBD2 as a possible D gene (6 bases). CDR3 size: 14 residues. V dropped 5 bases and J dropped 0 bases, with 10 bases sitting between them. The germline V gene encodes CDR1 SQVTM and CDR2 ANQGSEA. The CDR3, as DNA: TGCAGCGTTTCCGGGAGTTCGAACACCGGGGAGCTGTTTTTT. It yields the protein CSVSGSSNTGELFF.

This clonotype was counted only a few times. The chain combines TRBV7-2 with TRBJ1-1, with D unresolved. Deletions cut 5 bases from V and 3 bases from J, with 10 bases between. CDR1 and CDR2 (germline): SGHTA, FQGNSA. This CDR3 is built from 13 residues. As DNA, the CDR3 is TGTGCCAGCAGCCAAGCGCTCCACACTGAAGCTTTCTTT. This gives the protein CASSQALHTEAFF.

The chain links TRBV20-1 to TRBJ2-2; D call uncertain. The CDR3 contains 13 residues. Trimming removed 4 bases at V and 6 bases at J, with 12 bases between. The germline V gene encodes CDR1 DFQATT and CDR2 SNEGSKA (reference sequence). The DNA for the CDR3 is TGCAGTGCTAAGCCCGGCAGTCCCGGGGAGCTGTTTTTT. This translates into CSAKPGSPGELFF.

This clonotype showed up just a few times. The chain employs TRBV15 and TRBJ2-1; 7 nucleotides match TRBD2. V gave up 5 bases and J gave up 5 bases; unmatched junction bases: 9. The CDR3 is 15 amino acids. Germline CDR1 LNHNV, CDR2 YYDKDF (reference sequence). CDR3 sequence: CATSARPGGDNEQFF. The CDR3 region has the DNA TGTGCCACCAGCGCCCGCCCGGGGGGAGACAATGAGCAGTTCTTC.

For the CDR3, the DNA is TGCGCCAGCAGTCGTGGGACTAGCGGGGACTATGAGCAGTTCTTC. This sequence encodes CASSRGTSGDYEQFF. The chain couples TRBV5-1 to TRBJ2-1; 13 bases agree with TRBD2. The CDR3 spans 15 residues. After removal of 5 bases from V and 8 bases from J, the junction contained 7 bases not matched to a gene. Germline V gives CDR1 SGHRS, CDR2 YFSETQ.

V and J are TRBV6-1 and TRBJ2-3; 7 nucleotides align to TRBD2. Germline V gene lookup returns CDR1 MNHNS and CDR2 SASEGT. This CDR3 spans 16 amino acids. Germline trimming cut 4 bases from V and 0 bases from J; bases unmatched to any gene: 7. The CDR3 is CASSGQLATSTDTQYF. In nucleotides, the CDR3 is TGTGCCAGCAGTGGACAACTAGCGACTAGCACAGATACGCAGTATTTT.

V is TRBV11-2 and J is TRBJ2-3; 11 bases agree with TRBD2. The CDR3 has 18 residues. Germline CDR1 reads SGHAT; CDR2 reads FQNNGV. J lost 2 bases, V lost 4 bases, and 11 bases had no gene match. The chain's CDR3 is CASSSLWSSGGATDTQYF. The CDR3 DNA sequence: TGTGCCAGCAGCTCCCTTTGGAGTAGCGGGGGGGCCACAGATACGCAGTATTTT.

A few counts support this clonotype. The V and J genes are TRBV25-1 and TRBJ1-1; TRBD1 matches at 8 bases. CDR3 length: 14 amino acids. With 4 bases clipped from V and 6 bases from J, the junction kept 7 bases outside the gene matches. CDR1 and CDR2 (germline): MGHDK, SYGVNS. CDR3 amino acids: CASSGDRGYAEAFF. The CDR3 DNA is TGTGCCAGCAGTGGAGACAGGGGCTATGCTGAAGCTTTCTTT. Complete variable domain (other parts from reference TRBV25-1 and TRBJ1-1): EADIYQTPRYLVIGTGKKITLECSQTMGHDKMYWYQQDPGMELHLIHYSYGVNSTEKGDLSSESTVSRIRTEHFPLTLESARPSHTSQYLCASSGDRGYAEAFFGQGTRLTVV.

The chain uses TRBV5-1 and TRBJ2-5; perhaps TRBD1 as D (5 bases). Trimming removed 0 bases at V and 4 bases at J, with 10 bases between. The CDR3 extends over 14 amino acids. CDR1 is SGHRS, CDR2 YFSETQ, per germline. CDR3 in amino acids: CASSLGQRTETQYF. DNA of the CDR3: TGCGCCAGCAGCTTGGGACAGCGTACAGAGACCCAGTACTTC.

This chain joins TRBV4-3 and TRBJ2-2; either TRBD1 or TRBD2 may fit D (6 bases each). V was shortened by 6 bases and J by 4 bases, with 15 bases between the two germline ends. The CDR3 is 15 amino acids. Germline CDR1 LGHNA, CDR2 YSLEER. The DNA of the CDR3 is TGCGCCAGCAGGGAGGGGGGCGGGTTCACCGGGGAGCTGTTTTTT. It encodes CASREGGGFTGELFF.